This record concerns one TCR beta chain sequence. The record originates from a study of cytomegalovirus exposure and HLA in healthy donors. Trimming removed 5 bases from V and 6 bases from J; junction bases left unmatched: 9. The V gene's germline CDR1 is SGHAT and CDR2 FQNNGV. The CDR3 has 15 amino acids. Primers for the PCR totalled 60 Vbeta and 13 Jbeta. TCRdb keeps only in-frame clones here, not all; method: immunoSEQ multiplex PCR. The table records about 190,000 clones, roughly 80% of them present only once. Sequencing was carried out using PBMCs. The TCR originated in a woman aged 25 to 45 in good health and CMV-seropositive. The chain carries TRBV11-2 and TRBJ2-4; TRBD1 agrees at 8 bases. The CDR3 region has the DNA TGTGCCAGCAGCAAACAGGGGGGTAGCGTAAACATTCAGTACTTC. Translating it yields CASSKQGGSVNIQYF.